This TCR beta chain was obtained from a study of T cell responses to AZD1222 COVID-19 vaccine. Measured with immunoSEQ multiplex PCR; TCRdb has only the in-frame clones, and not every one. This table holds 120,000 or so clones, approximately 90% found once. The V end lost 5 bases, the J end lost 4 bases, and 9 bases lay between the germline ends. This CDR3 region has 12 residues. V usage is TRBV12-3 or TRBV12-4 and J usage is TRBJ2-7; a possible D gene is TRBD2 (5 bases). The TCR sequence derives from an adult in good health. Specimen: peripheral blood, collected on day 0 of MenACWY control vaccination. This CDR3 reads CASSPGLYEQYF. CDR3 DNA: TGTGCCAGCAGTCCCGGACTGTACGAGCAGTACTTC.